The T cell receptor (beta chain) described here comes from a study of T cell responses to AZD1222 COVID-19 vaccine. J gave up 4 bases and V 2 bases, and 10 bases lay outside the gene matches. The germline CDR1 and CDR2 sequences are LGHNA and YNFKEQ. The CDR3 runs to 16 residues. TCRdb's copy holds only in-frame clones and misses some; the assay was immunoSEQ multiplex PCR. The sample lists about 88,000 clones, about nine tenths occurring once. On this clone itself: Its target is not known.

Whole-study results and caveats: Baseline seropositives among AZD1222 recipients totaled only 5 or 6.

Sequencing used peripheral blood, obtained on day 0 of AZD1222 vaccination. The chain carries TRBV4-2 and TRBJ1-1; TRBD1 aligns across 7 bases. This clonotype was sampled from an adult in good health. The CDR3 region is CASSQSPQGRVTEAFF. The CDR3 DNA is TGTGCCAGCAGCCAATCCCCACAGGGGCGGGTCACTGAAGCTTTCTTT.